This T cell receptor (beta chain) was retrieved from a study of cytomegalovirus exposure and HLA in healthy donors. With 60 Vbeta and 13 Jbeta primers, the PCR was carried out. Only in-frame clones appear in the TCRdb table, and some are missing; sequencing was by immunoSEQ multiplex PCR. The sample has 75,000 to 90,000 clones. The germline CDR1 and CDR2 sequences are SGHNT and YYREEE (reference sequence). The CDR3 covers 14 residues. Trimming cost V 4 bases and J 8 bases, with 18 bases left between them. This clonotype was obtained from an older woman in good health and CMV-seronegative. The sample consisted of PBMCs. The chain has TRBV5-4 and TRBJ1-2; TRBD1 might be the D (6 bases). The CDR3 spells CASSPSGTMKGYTF. CDR3 nucleotides: TGTGCCAGCAGCCCGTCCGGGACAATGAAGGGCTACACCTTC.